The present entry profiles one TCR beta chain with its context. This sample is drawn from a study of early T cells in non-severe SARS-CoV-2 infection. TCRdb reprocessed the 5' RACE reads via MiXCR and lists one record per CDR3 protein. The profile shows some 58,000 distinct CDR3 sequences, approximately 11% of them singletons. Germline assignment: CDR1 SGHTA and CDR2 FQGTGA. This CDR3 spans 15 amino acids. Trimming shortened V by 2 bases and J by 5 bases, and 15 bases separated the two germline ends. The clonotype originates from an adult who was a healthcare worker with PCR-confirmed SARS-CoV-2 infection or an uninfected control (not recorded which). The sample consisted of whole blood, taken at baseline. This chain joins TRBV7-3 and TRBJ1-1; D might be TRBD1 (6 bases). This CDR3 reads CASSLVGRGMTEAFF. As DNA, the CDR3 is TGTGCCAGCAGCTTAGTGGGAAGGGGGATGACTGAAGCTTTCTTT.